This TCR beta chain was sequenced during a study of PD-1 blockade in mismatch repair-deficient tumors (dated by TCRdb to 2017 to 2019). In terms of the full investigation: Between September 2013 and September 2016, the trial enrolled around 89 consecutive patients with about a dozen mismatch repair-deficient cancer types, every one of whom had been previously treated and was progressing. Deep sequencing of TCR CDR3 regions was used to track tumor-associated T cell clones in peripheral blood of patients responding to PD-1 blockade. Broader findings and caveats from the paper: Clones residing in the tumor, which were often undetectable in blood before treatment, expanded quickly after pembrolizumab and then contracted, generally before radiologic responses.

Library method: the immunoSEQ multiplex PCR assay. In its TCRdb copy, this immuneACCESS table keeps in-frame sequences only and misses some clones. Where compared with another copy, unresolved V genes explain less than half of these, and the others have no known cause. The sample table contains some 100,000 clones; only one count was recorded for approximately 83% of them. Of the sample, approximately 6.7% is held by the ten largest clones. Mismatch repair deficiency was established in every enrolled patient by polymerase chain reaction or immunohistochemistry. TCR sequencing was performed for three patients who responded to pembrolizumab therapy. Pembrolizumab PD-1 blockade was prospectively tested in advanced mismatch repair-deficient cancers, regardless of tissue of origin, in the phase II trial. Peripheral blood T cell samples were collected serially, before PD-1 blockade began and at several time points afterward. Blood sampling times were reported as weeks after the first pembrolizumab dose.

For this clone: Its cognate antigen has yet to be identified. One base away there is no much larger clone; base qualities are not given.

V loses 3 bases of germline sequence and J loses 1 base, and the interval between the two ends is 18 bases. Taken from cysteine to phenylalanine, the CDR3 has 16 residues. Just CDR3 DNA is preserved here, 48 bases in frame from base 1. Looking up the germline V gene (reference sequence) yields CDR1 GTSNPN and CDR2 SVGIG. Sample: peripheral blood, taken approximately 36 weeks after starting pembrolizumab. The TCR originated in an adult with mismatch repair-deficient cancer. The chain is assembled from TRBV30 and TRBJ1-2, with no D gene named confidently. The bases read TGTGCCTGGAGGGTTCGGCGGGGAACTAATAACTATGGCTACACCTTC. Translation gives CAWRVRRGTNNYGYTF.